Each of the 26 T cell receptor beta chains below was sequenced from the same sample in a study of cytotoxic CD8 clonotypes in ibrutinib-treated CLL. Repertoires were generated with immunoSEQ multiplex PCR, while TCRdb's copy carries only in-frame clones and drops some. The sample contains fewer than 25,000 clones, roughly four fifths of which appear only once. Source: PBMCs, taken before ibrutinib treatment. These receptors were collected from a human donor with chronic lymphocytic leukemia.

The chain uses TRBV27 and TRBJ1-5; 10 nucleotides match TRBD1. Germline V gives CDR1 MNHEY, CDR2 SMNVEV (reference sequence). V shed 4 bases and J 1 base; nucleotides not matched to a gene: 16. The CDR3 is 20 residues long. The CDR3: CASSSPYGQGGMQSNQPQHF. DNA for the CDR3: TGTGCCAGCAGTTCCCCCTATGGACAGGGGGGGATGCAGAGCAATCAGCCCCAGCATTTT.

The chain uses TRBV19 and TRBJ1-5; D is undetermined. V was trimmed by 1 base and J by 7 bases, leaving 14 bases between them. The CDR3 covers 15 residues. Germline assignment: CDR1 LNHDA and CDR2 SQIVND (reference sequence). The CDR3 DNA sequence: TGTGCCAGTAGTATAGGGGCAGCTGTATCCCAGCCCCAGCATTTT. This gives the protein CASSIGAAVSQPQHF.

CDR3 bases: TGTGCCAGCAGCGGCGGGGGGCTCGCCTACAATGAGCAGTTCTTC. Translation: CASSGGGLAYNEQFF. The gene calls are TRBV6-6 and TRBJ2-1, with TRBD2 matching 8 bases. Per germline, CDR1 MNHNY and CDR2 SVGAGI (reference sequence). This CDR3 region has 15 residues. Trimming at V came to 6 bases and at J to 2 bases, leaving 6 bases not matched to a gene.

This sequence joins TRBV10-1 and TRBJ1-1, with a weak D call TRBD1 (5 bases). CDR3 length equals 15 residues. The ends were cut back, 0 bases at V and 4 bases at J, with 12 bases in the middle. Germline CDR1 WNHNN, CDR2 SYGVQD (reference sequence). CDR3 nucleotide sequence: TGCGCCAGCAGTGAGTCCCTAGGGGCGTCCACTGAAGCTTTCTTT. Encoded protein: CASSESLGASTEAFF.

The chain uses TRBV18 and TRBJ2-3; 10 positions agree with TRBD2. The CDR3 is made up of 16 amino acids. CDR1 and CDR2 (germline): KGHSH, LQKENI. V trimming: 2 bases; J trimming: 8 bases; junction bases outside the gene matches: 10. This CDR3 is CASSPSLAGVEGTQYF. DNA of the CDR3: TGTGCCAGCTCACCATCGCTAGCGGGAGTGGAGGGTACGCAGTATTTT.

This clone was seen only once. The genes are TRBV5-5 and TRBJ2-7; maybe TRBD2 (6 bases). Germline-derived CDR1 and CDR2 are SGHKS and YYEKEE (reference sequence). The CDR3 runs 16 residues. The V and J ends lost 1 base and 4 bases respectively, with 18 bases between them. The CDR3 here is CASSLSGGPGQYEQYF. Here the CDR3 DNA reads TGTGCCAGCAGCTTGAGTGGAGGGCCCGGGCAATACGAGCAGTACTTC.

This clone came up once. The CDR3 reads CASKNAQTGYGYTF. CDR3 bases: TGTGCCAGCAAAAACGCACAGACAGGCTATGGCTACACCTTC. V is TRBV6-6 and J is TRBJ1-2; D may be TRBD1 (6 bases). The CDR3 runs 14 residues. Trimming cost V 7 bases and J 4 bases, with 16 bases left between them. The germline V gene encodes CDR1 MNHNY and CDR2 SVGAGI (reference sequence).

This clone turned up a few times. CDR3 region: CASSPQDFNTGELFF. The CDR3, as DNA: TGCGCCAGCAGCCCCCAGGACTTTAACACCGGGGAGCTGTTTTTT. The rearrangement joins TRBV4-1 to TRBJ2-2; maybe TRBD2 (5 bases). Germline values: CDR1 MGHRA, CDR2 YSYEKL. CDR3 length equals 15 residues. The V end lost 4 bases, the J end lost 2 bases, and 11 bases lay between the germline ends.

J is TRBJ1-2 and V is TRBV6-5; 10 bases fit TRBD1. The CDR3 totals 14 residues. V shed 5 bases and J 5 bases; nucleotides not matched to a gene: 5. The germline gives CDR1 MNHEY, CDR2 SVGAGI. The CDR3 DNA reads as TGTGCCAGCAGTCGACAGGGGGCAGGGTATGGCTACACCTTC. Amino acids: CASSRQGAGYGYTF.

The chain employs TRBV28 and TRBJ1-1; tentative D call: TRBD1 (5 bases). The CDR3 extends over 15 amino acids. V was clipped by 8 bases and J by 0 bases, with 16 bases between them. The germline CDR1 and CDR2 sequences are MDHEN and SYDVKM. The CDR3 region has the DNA TGTGCCAGCCGCCGAGCCAGGGCCGTGAACACTGAAGCTTTCTTT. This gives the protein CASRRARAVNTEAFF.

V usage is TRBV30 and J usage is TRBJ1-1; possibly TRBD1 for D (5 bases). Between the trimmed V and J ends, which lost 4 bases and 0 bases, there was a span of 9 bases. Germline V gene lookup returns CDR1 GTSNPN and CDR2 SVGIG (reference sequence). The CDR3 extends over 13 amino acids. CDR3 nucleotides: TGTGCCTGGACCACAGGATTGAACACTGAAGCTTTCTTT. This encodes CAWTTGLNTEAFF.

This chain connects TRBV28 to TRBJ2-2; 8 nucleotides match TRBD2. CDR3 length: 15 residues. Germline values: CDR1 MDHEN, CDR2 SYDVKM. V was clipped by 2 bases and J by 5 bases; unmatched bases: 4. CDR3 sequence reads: CASSLRGRRTGELFF. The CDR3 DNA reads TGTGCCAGCAGTTTACGCGGGAGGCGGACCGGGGAGCTGTTTTTT.

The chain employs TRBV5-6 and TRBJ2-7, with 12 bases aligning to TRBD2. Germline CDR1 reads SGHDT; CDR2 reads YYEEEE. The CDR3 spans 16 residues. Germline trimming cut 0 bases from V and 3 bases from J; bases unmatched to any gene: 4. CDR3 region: CASSLDLGLAGYEQYF. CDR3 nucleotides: TGTGCCAGCAGCTTGGATCTGGGACTAGCGGGCTACGAGCAGTACTTC.

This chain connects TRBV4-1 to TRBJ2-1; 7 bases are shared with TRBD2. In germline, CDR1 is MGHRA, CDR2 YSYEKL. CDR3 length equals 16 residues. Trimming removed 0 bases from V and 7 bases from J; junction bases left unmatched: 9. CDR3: CASSQEGGVSWNEQFF. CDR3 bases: TGCGCCAGCAGCCAAGAGGGGGGGGTCTCCTGGAATGAGCAGTTCTTC.

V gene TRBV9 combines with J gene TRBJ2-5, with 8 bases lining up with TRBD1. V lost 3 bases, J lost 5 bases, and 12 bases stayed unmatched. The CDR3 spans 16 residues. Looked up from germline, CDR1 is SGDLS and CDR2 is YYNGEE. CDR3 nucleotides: TGTGCCAGCAGCGCAGCCGGGACAGGCGGTCTCGAGACCCAGTACTTC. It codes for CASSAAGTGGLETQYF.

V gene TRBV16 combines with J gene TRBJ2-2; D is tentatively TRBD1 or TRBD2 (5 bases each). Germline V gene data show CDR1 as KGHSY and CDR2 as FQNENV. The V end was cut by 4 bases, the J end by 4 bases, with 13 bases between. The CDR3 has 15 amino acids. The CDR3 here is CASSPRGGVTGELFF. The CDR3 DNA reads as TGTGCCAGCAGCCCACGGGGCGGTGTCACCGGGGAGCTGTTTTTT.

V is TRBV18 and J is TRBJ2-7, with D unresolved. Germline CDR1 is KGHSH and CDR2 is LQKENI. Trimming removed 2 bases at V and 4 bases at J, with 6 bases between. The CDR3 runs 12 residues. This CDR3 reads CASSPGQYEQYF. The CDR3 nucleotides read TGTGCCAGCTCACCAGGGCAATACGAGCAGTACTTC.

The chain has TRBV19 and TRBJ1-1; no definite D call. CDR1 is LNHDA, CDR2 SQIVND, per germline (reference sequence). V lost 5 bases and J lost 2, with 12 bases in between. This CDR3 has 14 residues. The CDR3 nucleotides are TGTGCCAGTAGTCGCGACGGACGAAACACTGAAGCTTTCTTT. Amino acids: CASSRDGRNTEAFF.

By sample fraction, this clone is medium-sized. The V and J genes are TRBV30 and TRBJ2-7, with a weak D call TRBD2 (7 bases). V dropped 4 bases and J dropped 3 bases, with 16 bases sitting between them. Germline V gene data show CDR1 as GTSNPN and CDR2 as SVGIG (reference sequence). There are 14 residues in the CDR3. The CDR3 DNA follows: TGTGCCTGGACCCCCGGGGGGCGGGACTACGAGCAGTACTTC. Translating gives CAWTPGGRDYEQYF.

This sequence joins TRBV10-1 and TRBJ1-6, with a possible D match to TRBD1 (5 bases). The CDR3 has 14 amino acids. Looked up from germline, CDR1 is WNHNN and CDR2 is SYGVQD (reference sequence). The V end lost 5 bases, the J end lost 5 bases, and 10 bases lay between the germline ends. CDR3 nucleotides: TGCGCCAGCAGTCGGACACCTGATAATTCACCCCTCCACTTT. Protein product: CASSRTPDNSPLHF.

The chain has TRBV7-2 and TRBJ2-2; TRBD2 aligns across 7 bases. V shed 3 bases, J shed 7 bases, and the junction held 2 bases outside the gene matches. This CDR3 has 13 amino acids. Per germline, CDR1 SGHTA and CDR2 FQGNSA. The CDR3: CASSLERDGELFF. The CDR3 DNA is TGTGCCAGCAGCTTGGAGCGGGACGGGGAGCTGTTTTTT.

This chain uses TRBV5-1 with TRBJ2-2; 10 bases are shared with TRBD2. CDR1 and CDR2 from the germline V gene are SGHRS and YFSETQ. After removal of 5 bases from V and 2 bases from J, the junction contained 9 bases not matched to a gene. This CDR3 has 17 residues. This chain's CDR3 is CASSLTSSGGNTGELFF. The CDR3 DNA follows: TGCGCCAGCAGTCTGACCTCTAGCGGGGGAAACACCGGGGAGCTGTTTTTT.

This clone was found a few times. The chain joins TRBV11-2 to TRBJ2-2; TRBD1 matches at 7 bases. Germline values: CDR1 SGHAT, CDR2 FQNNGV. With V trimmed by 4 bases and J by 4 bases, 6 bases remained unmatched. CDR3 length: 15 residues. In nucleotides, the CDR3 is TGTGCCAGCAGCTCGTTCGAGGGGGCCACCGGGGAGCTGTTTTTT. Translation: CASSSFEGATGELFF.

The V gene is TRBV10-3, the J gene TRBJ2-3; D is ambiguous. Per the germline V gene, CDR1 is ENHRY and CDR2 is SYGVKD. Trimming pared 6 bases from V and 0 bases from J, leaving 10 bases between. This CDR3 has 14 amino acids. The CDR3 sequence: CAIRHGTSTDTQYF. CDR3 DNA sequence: TGTGCCATCAGGCACGGAACTAGCACAGATACGCAGTATTTT.

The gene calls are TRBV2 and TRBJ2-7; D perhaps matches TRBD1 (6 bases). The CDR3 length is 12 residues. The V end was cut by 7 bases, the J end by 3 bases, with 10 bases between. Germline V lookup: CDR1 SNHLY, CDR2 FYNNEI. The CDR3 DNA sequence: TGTGCCAGCATTGGACAGAACTACGAGCAGTACTTC. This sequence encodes CASIGQNYEQYF. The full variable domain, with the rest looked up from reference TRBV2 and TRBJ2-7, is EPEVTQTPSHQVTQMGQEVILRCVPISNHLYFYWYRQILGQKVEFLVSFYNNEISEKSEIFDDQFSVERPDGSNFTLKIRSTKLEDSAMYFCASIGQNYEQYFGPGTRLTVT.

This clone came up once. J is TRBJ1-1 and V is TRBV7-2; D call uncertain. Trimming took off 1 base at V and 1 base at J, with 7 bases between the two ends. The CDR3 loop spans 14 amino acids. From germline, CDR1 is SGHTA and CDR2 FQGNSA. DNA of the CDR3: TGTGCCAGCAGCTTAGTACGGGGGAACACTGAAGCTTTCTTT. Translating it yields CASSLVRGNTEAFF.